These 22 T cell receptor beta chains were sequenced from one sample in a study of T-cell reconstitution after alpha-beta-depleted transplantation in children. TCRbeta library preparation incorporated unique molecular identifiers. Each CDR3 protein is one row after TCRdb ran MiXCR on the PCR reads. Among some 250,000 distinct CDR3 sequences, around 12% were seen once, and the ten largest hold 2% to 3%. This specimen consisted of PBMCs from the stem cell graft donor, obtained from the stem cell graft. Source of these receptors: a human donor who donated a stem cell graft to a child with acute lymphoblastic leukemia.

The V and J genes are TRBV28 and TRBJ2-3; the D gene could be TRBD1 or TRBD2 (5 bases each). Trimming took off 10 bases at V and 1 base at J, with 9 bases between the two ends. The CDR3 runs 12 residues. CDR1 is MDHEN, CDR2 SYDVKM, per germline. The CDR3 loop reads CATGDRTDTQYF. CDR3 DNA sequence: TGTGCCACTGGGGACCGCACAGATACGCAGTATTTT.

This clonotype showed up many times. The J gene is TRBJ1-6, the V gene TRBV7-2, with 11 bases aligning to TRBD1. V dropped 5 bases and J dropped 10; count of bases not matched to a gene: 4. CDR3 length: 14 amino acids. Germline CDR1 reads SGHTA; CDR2 reads FQGNSA. The CDR3 protein is CASSLRTGGSPLHF. The DNA for the CDR3 is TGTGCCAGCAGCCTTAGGACAGGGGGCTCACCCCTCCACTTT.

This clonotype has a count of ten or more. The V and J genes are TRBV6-5 and TRBJ1-5; D perhaps matches TRBD1 (5 bases). This CDR3 spans 15 amino acids. V lost 4 bases to trimming and J lost 2 bases, with 12 bases between them. The germline CDR1 and CDR2 sequences are MNHEY and SVGAGI. Written as DNA, the CDR3 is TGTGCCAGCAGTTTCGGACGGGGGGGCAATCAGCCCCAGCATTTT. Its protein product is CASSFGRGGNQPQHF.

This clonotype has a count of ten or more. The V and J genes are TRBV27 and TRBJ1-1, with D possibly TRBD1 on 6 matching bases. Looked up from germline, CDR1 is MNHEY and CDR2 is SMNVEV (reference sequence). This CDR3 comprises 14 residues. V was cut by 2 bases and J by 5 bases, with 12 bases left in between. The CDR3 DNA follows: TGTGCCAGCAGTTTACAGGGTAGGGGGACTGAAGCTTTCTTT. It translates to CASSLQGRGTEAFF.

This clonotype was recorded many times. The gene calls are TRBV9 and TRBJ1-3; 9 nucleotides agree with TRBD1. Looked up from germline, CDR1 is SGDLS and CDR2 is YYNGEE. V shed 3 bases and J 4 bases; nucleotides not matched to a gene: 2. The CDR3 is made up of 14 amino acids. The CDR3 here is CASSADRGGNTIYF. The CDR3 DNA reads as TGTGCCAGCAGCGCGGACAGGGGAGGAAACACCATATATTTT.

In its sample, this clonotype was seen many times. The chain links TRBV20-1 to TRBJ1-1; D is unresolved. Germline values: CDR1 DFQATT, CDR2 SNEGSKA (reference sequence). The CDR3 covers 13 residues. V lost 0 bases and J 6 bases, leaving 11 bases between the germline ends. The CDR3, as DNA: TGCAGTGCTAGAGATTACGAATATGCTGAAGCTTTCTTT. Protein product: CSARDYEYAEAFF.

This clonotype was counted ten times or more. V and J are TRBV5-6 and TRBJ1-5; D gene unclear. The CDR3 consists of 15 residues. Germline assignment: CDR1 SGHDT and CDR2 YYEEEE. With 3 bases removed from V and 1 base from J, the gap between germline ends came to 11 bases. CDR3 in DNA: TGTGCCAGCAGCTGGTACCGGGGAAGCAATCAGCCCCAGCATTTT. Translation: CASSWYRGSNQPQHF.

This clonotype was detected many times. J is TRBJ1-2 and V is TRBV7-2; D remains unclear. Trimming stripped 5 bases from V and 1 base from J, with 11 bases between. Germline V gives CDR1 SGHTA, CDR2 FQGNSA. The CDR3 spans 14 residues. The CDR3 DNA sequence: TGTGCCAGCAGCCCCGAAGCCAATAACTATGGCTACACCTTC. It codes for CASSPEANNYGYTF.

This clonotype was counted ten times or more. The chain employs TRBV20-1 and TRBJ2-1, with a tentative D call TRBD2 (6 bases). Trimming took off 0 bases at V and 1 base at J, with 7 bases between the two ends. This CDR3 has 14 residues. Germline V lookup: CDR1 DFQATT, CDR2 SNEGSKA (reference sequence). Here the CDR3 reads CSAREGGSYNEQFF. CDR3 sequence (DNA): TGCAGTGCTAGAGAGGGGGGATCCTACAATGAGCAGTTCTTC.

This clonotype was detected only a few times. The chain uses TRBV19 and TRBJ2-2, with 7 bases that match TRBD1. This CDR3 has 19 residues. The V gene end was trimmed by 1 base and the J gene end by 5 bases; junction bases not matched to a gene: 16. CDR1 and CDR2 (germline): LNHDA, SQIVND (reference sequence). CDR3 sequence (DNA): TGTGCCAGTAGTATAGCCGCGGACAGGTTCCTCGGAACAACCGGGGAGCTGTTTTTT. Translation gives CASSIAADRFLGTTGELFF.

This clonotype was counted many times. CDR3 bases: TGCGCAGTGGTTGGCGGGAGCTCCTACAATGAGCAGTTCTTC. Its translation is CAVVGGSSYNEQFF. V and J are TRBV20-1 and TRBJ2-1; TRBD2 matches at 7 bases. The CDR3 is 14 residues long. Looked up from germline, CDR1 is DFQATT and CDR2 is SNEGSKA (reference sequence).

This clonotype was picked up many times. This chain uses TRBV9 with TRBJ2-1; D remains unclear. Between the trimmed V and J ends, which lost 1 base and 0 bases, there was a span of 5 bases. Germline V gene sequence: CDR1 SGDLS, CDR2 YYNGEE. This CDR3 is built from 14 residues. The CDR3 reads CASSVLSSYNEQFF. The CDR3 DNA follows: TGTGCCAGCAGCGTACTAAGCTCCTACAATGAGCAGTTCTTC.

This clonotype has at least ten counts. The genes are TRBV29-1 and TRBJ2-6; D remains unclear. Trimming took 2 bases from V and 0 from J, leaving 14 bases between them. The CDR3 contains 17 residues. Germline V gene data show CDR1 as SQVTM and CDR2 as ANQGSEA. The chain's CDR3 is CSVEIRTESSGANVLTF. CDR3 DNA sequence: TGCAGCGTTGAAATCAGGACGGAGAGCTCTGGGGCCAACGTCCTGACTTTC.

This clonotype was observed many times. This chain links TRBV5-1 with TRBJ2-2; D is tentatively TRBD1 or TRBD2 (5 bases each). V was clipped by 1 base and J by 1 base, with 14 bases between them. Per the germline V gene, CDR1 is SGHRS and CDR2 is YFSETQ. This CDR3 contains 17 residues. This CDR3 is CASSLPEGRLNTGELFF. CDR3 DNA sequence: TGCGCCAGCAGCTTGCCCGAGGGACGACTGAACACCGGGGAGCTGTTTTTT.

This clonotype was recorded at least ten times. The chain carries TRBV12-3 or TRBV12-4 and TRBJ2-5; D gene uncertain. Trimming pared 3 bases from V and 0 bases from J, leaving 5 bases between. The CDR3 has 13 residues. Here the CDR3 reads CASSLGNQETQYF. The CDR3 bases are TGTGCCAGCAGTTTGGGGAACCAAGAGACCCAGTACTTC.

This clonotype was picked up many times. V usage is TRBV5-6 and J usage is TRBJ2-7, with TRBD1 matching over 7 bases. The trim removed 3 bases at V and 2 bases at J, leaving 5 bases unmatched. The germline V gene has CDR1 SGHDT and CDR2 YYEEEE. This CDR3 region has 14 residues. As DNA, the CDR3 is TGTGCCAGCAGCTCCCGGGACAGCACCTACGAGCAGTACTTC. Its protein is CASSSRDSTYEQYF.

This clonotype was seen ten or more times. The V gene is TRBV2, the J gene TRBJ2-3, with a tentative D call TRBD1 (6 bases). The V end lost 6 bases, the J end lost 3 bases, and 16 bases lay between the germline ends. The CDR3 contains 15 residues. CDR1 and CDR2 from the germline V gene are SNHLY and FYNNEI. The CDR3 DNA sequence: TGTGCCAGCAGATTTACAGGGACGAGTACAGATACGCAGTATTTT. Translated, it gives CASRFTGTSTDTQYF.

In its sample, this clonotype was seen many times. The chain couples TRBV20-1 to TRBJ1-1; D might be TRBD1 (5 bases). Germline V CDR1 and CDR2: DFQATT, SNEGSKA (reference sequence). V shed 2 bases and J shed 6 bases, with 10 bases lying between them. This CDR3 contains 12 residues. The CDR3 loop is CSARNQGAEAFF. The CDR3 bases are TGCAGTGCTAGAAACCAGGGCGCTGAAGCTTTCTTT.

This clonotype was observed many times. CDR3 region: CAWTGQFSYEQYF. For the CDR3, the DNA is TGTGCCTGGACTGGACAGTTTTCCTACGAGCAGTACTTC. V usage is TRBV30 and J usage is TRBJ2-7, with TRBD1 as a possible D gene (6 bases). CDR1 and CDR2 from the germline V gene are GTSNPN and SVGIG (reference sequence). Trimming removed 4 bases from V and 1 base from J, with 11 bases in between. The CDR3 runs to 13 residues.

The table lists this clonotype with many counts. The CDR3 loop reads CASSFISGGLYEQYF. DNA of the CDR3: TGTGCCAGCAGCTTTATTAGCGGGGGTTTATACGAGCAGTACTTC. The chain recombines TRBV7-2 with TRBJ2-7; 9 nucleotides line up with TRBD2. The CDR3 extends over 15 amino acids. V gave up 3 bases and J gave up 4 bases; unmatched junction bases: 7. CDR1 and CDR2 (germline): SGHTA, FQGNSA.

Many counts were recorded for this clonotype. This CDR3 is CASSEWEGQQETQYF. The CDR3 nucleotides read TGTGCCAGCAGTGAATGGGAAGGGCAGCAAGAGACCCAGTACTTC. The chain joins TRBV25-1 to TRBJ2-5; no firm D call. V was pared by 1 base and J by 2 bases, with 11 bases between. This CDR3 is 15 amino acids long. CDR1 is MGHDK and CDR2 is SYGVNS in the germline V gene.

This clonotype has a count of ten or more. The J gene is TRBJ2-7, the V gene TRBV7-2; the D is unclear. CDR1 and CDR2 from the germline V gene are SGHTA and FQGNSA. The CDR3 has 12 amino acids. The V gene lost 2 bases and the J gene lost 3 bases, with 5 bases spanning the gap. The DNA for the CDR3 is TGTGCCAGCAGCTTAACAGTCTACGAGCAGTACTTC. Residues: CASSLTVYEQYF.